The T cell receptor beta chain described here comes from a study of T cells in women clearing cervical HPV infection (dated by TCRdb to the late 2010s). Looking at the study overall: The cases were 25 or so women with histologically confirmed HPV16-related CIN3 or worse, and 2 of these cases were invasive cancers. Controls were 25 women whose single incident HPV16 infection cleared within 12 months without precancer or cancer developing. Blood from cases was drawn at the visit where the lesion was first identified, while blood from controls was drawn once the infection was no longer detected. For cases, a median interval of about 140 days, with an interquartile range of about 90 to 210 days, was observed between lesion detection and blood sampling. Since HLA typing was available for only a few women, HLA type could not be ruled out as a confounder. An exploratory proof-of-principle case-control study, nested within the Guanacaste HPV Natural History Study in Costa Rica, was conducted to compare TCR repertoires across cervical HPV16 outcomes. Cases and controls were matched on year of sample collection and on age within five years. Cases had a median age of about 34 years and controls had a median age of around 40, with no significant differences in baseline characteristics. In the parent cohort, approximately 9,900 women aged 18 or older were enrolled in Guanacaste, Costa Rica, during about 1992 to 1994 and then followed for under 8 years. Five blinded duplicates per group were added as quality controls, giving around 60 samples: some 50 participants and 10 replicates.

The immunoSEQ assay used multiplex PCR to amplify TCR beta CDR3 regions from an average of about 1,200 ng of genomic DNA per sample. To correct primer bias, the assay used a complete synthetic TCR repertoire to set an amplification baseline. The amplicons were sequenced on the Illumina platform. Regarding the original processing steps: Error correction of the sequences involved clustering with frequency ratios plus a modified nearest-neighbor algorithm, after which the sequences were analyzed in the immunoSEQ Analyzer using IMGT gene definitions. At each rarefaction depth, TCR richness and evenness were averaged across 20 rarefaction repeats, and any sample with fewer sequences than the depth was left out. Wilcoxon rank sum tests with FDR correction were used to compare relative abundances of V, D and J genes between the groups. An intraclass correlation of about 96% for TCR richness and an average of about 82% across some 66 gene segments were obtained from the blinded duplicates. The clones in this table, taken by TCRdb from immuneACCESS, are in-frame only. Not every clone is retained; where verified, under half of the shortfall comes from an unresolved V gene, and the cause of the rest is unknown. The V and J calls and clone size are taken from that table; D and trimming were inferred from the DNA. The sample's table covers tens of thousands of clones. Of the sample, 3.1% is held by the ten largest clones.

Every participant had a single incident cervical HPV16 infection, and prevalent HPV16 infections were excluded. Cervical HPV DNA was detected by MY09/MY11 PCR and genotyped by dot-blot hybridization. Fifteen mL of heparinized blood were centrifuged, and the buffy coat was aliquoted, frozen at -30°C, then stored at -80°C. Genomic DNA was extracted from buffy coat specimens using QIAGEN kits. Overall study results and their limits: Because the number of T cells per sample was unknown, the richness differences could reflect varying T-cell content rather than repertoire biology. Lower TRBV6-7 relative abundance was observed in cases than in controls (about 0.1% versus 0.15%; Bonferroni P = 0.0008). Significantly higher TCR repertoire richness was observed in CIN3+ cases than in controls across sequencing depths, whereas no difference in evenness was found. Random forest classifiers combining richness and V gene abundances distinguished cases from controls with an estimated AUC of less than 0.9. The cross-sectional design could not show whether associations preceded infection or resulted from it; effector/memory subsets and HPV-specific T cells were not isolated.

Clipping removes 9 bases from V and 2 bases from J, with 7 as the unmatched junction base count. CDR1 and CDR2 (ENHRY, SYGVKD) derive from the germline V gene. From the cysteine through the phenylalanine, the CDR3 covers 13 amino acids. The DNA shown is the part of the CDR3 that was read: 30 bases, in frame from base 1. Of note for this clone: Its target antigen remains unknown. The read gets to within 3 residues of the CDR3 end, and the germline J gene fills in the rest.

Here the chain combines TRBV10-3 and TRBJ2-7, with 7 central nucleotides matching TRBD1. This TCR was recovered from a woman between 18 and 69 years old with a cervical HPV16 infection that either progressed to CIN3+ or cleared (not recorded which). Sequencing was done on a sample of blood buffy coat. The part of the CDR3 DNA that was read is TGTGCCATGGGGACAGCGTCAACCTACGAG. This encodes CAMGTASTYE. The whole CDR3 sequence is CAMGTASTYEQYF.